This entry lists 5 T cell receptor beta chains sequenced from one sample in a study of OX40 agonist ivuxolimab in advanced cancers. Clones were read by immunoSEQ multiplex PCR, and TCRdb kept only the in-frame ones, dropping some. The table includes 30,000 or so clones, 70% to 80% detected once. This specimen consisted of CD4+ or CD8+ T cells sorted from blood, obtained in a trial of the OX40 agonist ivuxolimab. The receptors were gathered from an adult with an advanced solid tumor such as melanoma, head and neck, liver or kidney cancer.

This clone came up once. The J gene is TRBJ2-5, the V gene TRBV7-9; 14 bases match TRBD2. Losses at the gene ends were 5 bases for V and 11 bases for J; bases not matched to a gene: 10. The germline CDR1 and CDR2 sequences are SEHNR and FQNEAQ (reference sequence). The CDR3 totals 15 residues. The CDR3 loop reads CASSIPGTSGGRQYF. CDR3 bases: TGTGCCAGCAGCATACCCGGGACTAGCGGGGGACGTCAGTACTTC.

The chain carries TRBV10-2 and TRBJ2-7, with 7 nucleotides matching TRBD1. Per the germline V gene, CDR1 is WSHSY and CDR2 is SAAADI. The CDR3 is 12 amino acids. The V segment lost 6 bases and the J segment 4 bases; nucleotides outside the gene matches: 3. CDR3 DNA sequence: TGCGCCAGCAGCATGACAGGGTACGAGCAGTACTTC. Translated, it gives CASSMTGYEQYF.

The CDR3 region has the DNA TGTGCCAGCAGCTTATCCAGGGTCCACTACAATGAGCAGTTCTTC. Amino acid sequence: CASSLSRVHYNEQFF. The chain recombines TRBV7-7 with TRBJ2-1, with a tentative D call TRBD1 (5 bases). V was trimmed by 2 bases and J by 3 bases, leaving 11 bases between them. The CDR3 loop spans 15 amino acids. Germline CDR1 is SSHAT and CDR2 is FNYEAQ (reference sequence).

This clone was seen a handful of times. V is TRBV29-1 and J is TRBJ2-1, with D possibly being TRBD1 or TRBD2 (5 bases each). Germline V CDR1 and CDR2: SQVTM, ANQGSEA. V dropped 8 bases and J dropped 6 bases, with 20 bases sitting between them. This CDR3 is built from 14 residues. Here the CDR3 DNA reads TGCAGCCCGACAGACTTACGGCGGGTCAATGAGCAGTTCTTC. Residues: CSPTDLRRVNEQFF.

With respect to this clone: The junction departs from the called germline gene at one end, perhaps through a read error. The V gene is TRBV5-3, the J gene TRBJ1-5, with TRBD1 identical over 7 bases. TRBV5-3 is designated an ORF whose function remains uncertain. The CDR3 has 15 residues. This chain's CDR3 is CASSLTRQGYKPQHF. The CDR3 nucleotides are TGTGCCAGTAGCTTGACGAGACAGGGTTATAAGCCCCAGCATTTT.